These 14 T cell receptor beta chains were all obtained from the same sample, sequenced in a study of vaccination and CD4 T cells after COVID-19. An Oncomine TCR Beta short-read assay was used to sequence the DNA from cultured CD4+ T cells. TCRdb passed the PCR reads through MiXCR, listing each CDR3 protein once. The table records about 21,000 distinct CDR3 sequences, 40% to 60% of them present only once. No antigens are known for them. The treatment is: approximately 9-day PBMC culture with coronavirus spike peptide pools or control peptides (ViraFEST assay). The sequencing input was CD4+ T cells from blood, cultured in vitro. Every receptor here comes from a human donor who had recovered from COVID-19.

The genes are TRBV20-1 and TRBJ2-6; D remains ambiguous. Per the germline V gene, CDR1 is DFQATT and CDR2 is SNEGSKA (reference sequence). This CDR3 spans 17 amino acids. Trimming shortened V by 6 bases and J by 1 base, and 19 bases separated the two germline ends. The chain's CDR3 is CSARQSPLASGANVLTF. In DNA, the CDR3 is TGCAGTGCCAGGCAGTCCCCCTTGGCATCTGGGGCCAACGTCCTGACTTTC.

The rearrangement joins TRBV18 to TRBJ1-1; D is unclear. This CDR3 contains 13 residues. Trimming took 2 bases from V and 2 from J, leaving 6 bases between them. The germline CDR1 and CDR2 sequences are KGHSH and LQKENI. The CDR3 nucleotides are TGTGCCAGCTCACCAGTCCAAAACACTGAAGCTTTCTTT. Its protein product is CASSPVQNTEAFF.

This rearrangement joins TRBV30 to TRBJ1-2; D is undetermined. Germline-derived CDR1 and CDR2 are GTSNPN and SVGIG (reference sequence). With 3 bases removed from V and 8 bases from J, the gap between germline ends came to 16 bases. The CDR3 covers 13 residues. The CDR3 region is CAWSGSLLAGYTF. CDR3 in DNA: TGTGCCTGGAGCGGCAGCCTCCTCGCGGGCTACACCTTC.

There are a few counts of this clonotype. The chain is built from TRBV12-3 or TRBV12-4 and TRBJ1-5, with D perhaps matching TRBD1 (5 bases). The ends were cut back, 2 bases at V and 7 bases at J, with 12 bases in the middle. The CDR3 is 14 amino acids. This CDR3 reads CASSLLGAGQPQHF. The CDR3 nucleotides are TGTGCCAGCAGTTTATTAGGGGCCGGGCAGCCCCAGCATTTT.

This clonotype appeared once. V usage is TRBV10-2 and J usage is TRBJ2-3; 11 bases are a match to TRBD2. Per the germline V gene, CDR1 is WSHSY and CDR2 is SAAADI. CDR3 size: 15 residues. Trimming took 8 bases from V and 2 from J; bases not matched to a gene: 6. The CDR3 sequence: CASGEGLADTDTQYF. Written as DNA, the CDR3 is TGCGCCAGCGGGGAGGGACTAGCGGACACAGATACGCAGTATTTT.

The rearrangement uses TRBV20-1 and TRBJ2-3; 10 bases match TRBD2. The CDR3 contains 16 residues. Per the germline V gene, CDR1 is DFQATT and CDR2 is SNEGSKA (reference sequence). The ends lost 0 bases at V and 2 bases at J; junction bases unmatched: 5. DNA for the CDR3: TGCAGTGCTAGAGATCCTCTAGCGGGGGACACAGATACGCAGTATTTT. As protein: CSARDPLAGDTDTQYF.

This clonotype appeared a few times. The chain couples TRBV7-8 to TRBJ1-1; no clear D. There are 14 residues in the CDR3. Germline V CDR1 and CDR2: SGHVS, FQNEAQ. V was clipped by 2 bases and J by 3 bases, with 10 bases between them. The CDR3 reads CASSLRQAYTEAFF. Written as DNA, the CDR3 is TGTGCCAGCAGCTTACGCCAGGCCTACACTGAAGCTTTCTTT.

CDR3 sequence (DNA): TGCGCCAGCAGCGCCCAGACAGGGGTTAATTCACCCCTCCACTTT. This sequence encodes CASSAQTGVNSPLHF. The rearrangement uses TRBV5-1 and TRBJ1-6, with 8 bases matching TRBD1. Trimming removed 4 bases from V and 6 bases from J; junction bases left unmatched: 6. The V gene's germline CDR1 is SGHRS and CDR2 YFSETQ. CDR3 length equals 15 residues.

This clonotype rates as medium-sized. The V call is TRBV11-3, the J call TRBJ2-1, with 9 bases lining up with TRBD1. CDR3 length equals 14 residues. The ends lost 6 bases at V and 6 bases at J; junction bases unmatched: 6. Germline V gives CDR1 SGHNT, CDR2 YENEEA. The CDR3 spells CASSEQGAPNEQFF. The CDR3 DNA reads as TGTGCCAGCAGTGAACAGGGGGCGCCCAATGAGCAGTTCTTC.

This clonotype was counted a few times. V is TRBV27 and J is TRBJ1-1, with D hard to call. The germline CDR1 and CDR2 sequences are MNHEY and SMNVEV (reference sequence). Trimming took off 5 bases at V and 2 bases at J, with 12 bases between the two ends. CDR3 size: 14 residues. Written as DNA, the CDR3 is TGTGCCAGCAGTCCGAGTTGGGTCAACACTGAAGCTTTCTTT. This codes for CASSPSWVNTEAFF.

This clonotype was seen more than once but under ten times. The chain has TRBV6-5 and TRBJ1-5, with 8 bases identical to TRBD1. With V trimmed by 2 bases and J by 3 bases, 3 bases remained unmatched. Germline V CDR1 and CDR2: MNHEY, SVGAGI. The CDR3 loop spans 15 amino acids. CDR3 amino acids: CASSYDRGFNQPQHF. The CDR3 DNA reads TGTGCCAGCAGTTACGACAGGGGCTTCAATCAGCCCCAGCATTTT.

CDR3 sequence (DNA): TGTGCCAGCAGTTCCCGGGACAGGGGGCCAGGGGGCTACACCTTC. It codes for CASSSRDRGPGGYTF. The chain carries TRBV27 and TRBJ1-2; 12 bases agree with TRBD1. Looked up from germline, CDR1 is MNHEY and CDR2 is SMNVEV (reference sequence). The ends lost 4 bases at V and 8 bases at J; junction bases unmatched: 8. The CDR3 has 15 amino acids.

This clonotype showed up just a few times. This chain joins TRBV6-2 or TRBV6-3 and TRBJ2-5, with D perhaps TRBD1 or TRBD2 (5 bases each). CDR1 is MNHEY and CDR2 is SVGEGT in the germline V gene. Trimming took 0 bases from V and 5 from J, leaving 13 bases between them. The CDR3 totals 15 residues. The CDR3 sequence: CASSYSGTTIETQYF. CDR3 nucleotide sequence: TGTGCCAGCAGTTACTCCGGGACGACCATCGAGACCCAGTACTTC.

This clonotype is judged medium-sized. The V gene is TRBV24-1, the J gene TRBJ1-3; D unresolved. Per the germline V gene, CDR1 is KGHDR and CDR2 is SFDVKD. The length of the CDR3 is 14 residues. The V and J ends lost 12 bases and 0 bases respectively, with 14 bases between them. The CDR3 region is CAVSPGNSGNTIYF. CDR3 nucleotides: TGTGCCGTTAGTCCGGGGAACTCTGGAAACACCATATATTTT.